This entry features one T cell receptor beta chain sequence. Its antigen remains unknown. The sample is drawn from a study of cytomegalovirus exposure and HLA in healthy donors. Study observations and caveats: Later work associated approximately 17,000 TCR beta sequences with HLA alleles at 0.05 false discovery rate. When presence/absence was analysed, sequencing depth was taken to be roughly uniform across donors. The study had only CMV serostatus as immune exposure information.

Researchers ran the PCR with 60 Vbeta and 13 Jbeta primers. The repertoire was sequenced with immunoSEQ multiplex PCR; TCRdb's copy has only in-frame clones and lacks some. Seen here are roughly 160,000 clones, about 85% observed once, and the top ten hold 1%. The sample was PBMCs. This TCR was sampled from a boy younger than 10 in good health and CMV-seronegative.

The CDR3 sequence is CASSIPGQGYNEQFF. CDR3 bases: TGTGCCAGCAGCATACCGGGACAGGGCTACAATGAGCAGTTCTTC. The chain uses TRBV2 and TRBJ2-1, with 9 bases matching TRBD1. Germline CDR1 SNHLY, CDR2 FYNNEI. Unmatched junction bases numbered 6, after V lost 6 bases and J lost 3 bases. CDR3 length: 15 residues. Variable domain in full (rest from reference TRBV2 and TRBJ2-1): EPEVTQTPSHQVTQMGQEVILRCVPISNHLYFYWYRQILGQKVEFLVSFYNNEISEKSEIFDDQFSVERPDGSNFTLKIRSTKLEDSAMYFCASSIPGQGYNEQFFGPGTRLTVL.